This T cell receptor beta chain was recorded in a study of T-cell reconstitution after alpha-beta-depleted transplantation in children. This clonotype was picked up a small number of times. TCRbeta library construction was performed incorporating unique molecular identifiers. TCRdb passed the PCR reads through MiXCR, listing each CDR3 protein once. The sample has around 370,000 distinct CDR3 sequences; roughly 16% are singletons. CDR1 LGHNA and CDR2 YNFKEQ come from the germline V gene. The junction had 7 bases not matched to a gene; V was cut back by 3 bases and J by 4 bases. The CDR3 consists of 15 residues.

The V call is TRBV4-2, the J call TRBJ2-7, with 9 positions matching TRBD2. Sequences were derived from PBMCs, mostly from graft donor cells, sampled 360 days after TCRalphabeta/CD19-depleted stem cell transplant. The receptor was isolated from a male patient aged 2-10 years who had a stem cell transplant for acute lymphoblastic leukemia, so the T cells may come from the graft donor. CDR3 region: CASSQAGTSSYEQYF. CDR3 nucleotide sequence: TGTGCCAGCAGCCAGGCCGGGACTAGCTCTTACGAGCAGTACTTC.